This T cell receptor (beta chain) was recovered during a study of T cell clones after liver transplantation (dated by TCRdb to about 2019). Notes on the research overall: The samples were obtained from ITN030ST, a randomized trial that attempted immunosuppression withdrawal within 2 years after liver transplantation. Donor-reactive T cell clones were identified by TCRbeta sequencing following a pre-transplant mixed lymphocyte reaction and were subsequently tracked in post-transplant blood. As an antigen-independent comparator for donor-reactive sequences, third party-reactive TCRbeta sequences were also identified from pre-transplant MLRs. No induction therapy was given to the subjects, and standard immunosuppression was administered until randomization at 12-24 months post-transplant. Three of the eight recipients were HCV-positive; the others were transplanted for non-autoimmune, non-viral indications. Blood samples were collected pre-transplant, pre-randomization before withdrawal, and post-randomization after either full withdrawal or failed withdrawal. The studied cohort comprised 8 liver transplant recipients, 3 classified as tolerant and 5 as non-tolerant. To count as tolerant, a recipient had to stay completely off immunosuppression for at least one year without liver enzymes climbing beyond twice the upper limit of normal.

The full study reports these points: A significant post-transplant decrease in circulating donor-reactive CD4 TCRbeta sequences was observed in 5 of 8 subjects, irrespective of tolerance or HCV status. After accounting for repertoire turnover, donor-reactive detection was significantly reduced in 7 of 8 subjects for CD4 and 8 of 8 for CD8. The conclusions were preliminary, being limited by small, heterogeneous patient numbers and by non-standardized post-transplant time points. In a couple of subjects, low numbers of available donor cells limited the measurable donor-reactive repertoire. Because allograft tissue specimens were not available, migration of donor-reactive T cells into the graft, rather than deletion, may have occurred. The decline in donor-reactive sequences exceeded the decline in third party-reactive sequences, suggesting partial antigen-specific deletion that was unrelated to withdrawal success.

A word on this clone: No cognate antigen has been identified for it. The record has no base qualities; no much larger clone is one base away.

High-throughput TCRbeta CDR3 sequencing of frozen genomic DNA was performed by immunoSEQ, including PCR amplification, mapping, bias correction and internal controls. As for the authors' bioinformatics: Productive rearrangements were retained, and unique TCRbeta sequences were defined by the CDR3 nucleotide sequence together with the V and J gene. For a sequence to be called donor-reactive, it needed a frequency of at least 0.01% and at least 5-fold expansion in CFSE-low cells compared with unstimulated pre-transplant cells. Minimum frequency thresholds were set for each subject on the basis of the unstimulated sample with the lowest template count, so that a detection power of at least 90% was ensured. Jensen-Shannon divergence between the top 1000 TCRbeta sequences after and before transplant was used to measure repertoire turnover. Two-sided Fisher's exact tests were used to test for changes in the detection of donor-reactive sequences. Not all clones reach the TCRdb copy of this immuneACCESS table, which keeps in-frame sequences only. Checked studies attribute under half of the gap to unresolved V genes and leave the rest unexplained. V and J calls and clone size follow that table, whereas D and trimming were derived from the DNA. This sample has tens of thousands of clones in its table, and approximately 84% of those were observed once. Clones ranked in the top ten supply about 8.9% of the sample.

Compared with germline, V lacks 5 bases and J lacks 8 bases; bases without a gene match: 2. The germline V gene (reference sequence) yields MNHEY for CDR1 and SMNVEV for CDR2. Spanning cysteine to phenylalanine, the CDR3 consists of 14 amino acids. The DNA shown is the 42-base CDR3, in frame from base 1. Per the publication, the time point label means: pre-transplant. Unstimulated PBMCs, after thawing, were stained for CD3, CD4 and CD8 and then FACS-sorted into CD3+CD4+ and CD3+CD8+ populations. Randomization to immunosuppression withdrawal applied to every one of the 8 studied subjects. Genomic DNA was isolated with the Qiagen DNeasy Blood and Tissue Kit.

The V and J segments used are TRBV27 and TRBJ1-6; 11 central nucleotides agree with TRBD1. The sequence derives from a human donor who received a liver transplant. The sequencing used CD4+ T cells from blood, collected before liver transplant. The CDR3 corresponds to CASSPGQGDSPLHF. Here is the DNA: TGTGCCAGCAGTCCGGGACAGGGGGATTCACCCCTCCACTTT.